In this sample, the clone carrying this TCR beta chain turned up a few times. What it binds is unknown. This sample stems from a study of T cells in Graves' hyperthyroidism and ophthalmopathy. RNA transcripts gave rise to amplified TCR beta CDR3 regions. The HTBI set primed first-round TCR CDR3 RT-PCR. TCRdb analysed the multiplex PCR reads with MiXCR anew, one entry per CDR3 protein. In the table there are 400,000 to 550,000 distinct CDR3 sequences, approximately 25% of which are singletons. CDR3 length equals 14 residues. V was clipped by 7 bases and J by 5 bases; unmatched bases: 6. CDR1 is MNHNS and CDR2 is SASEGT in the germline V gene. The study, taken as a whole, reports: In the blood, most expanded thyroid clonotypes above 0.001 appeared as well.

J is TRBJ2-3 and V is TRBV6-1; 10 bases fit TRBD2. Input material: blood. The origin of this receptor is a woman aged 25 to 39 with Graves' ophthalmopathy. The chain's CDR3 is CASTGLAVIDTQYF. CDR3 sequence (DNA): TGTGCCAGCACCGGACTAGCGGTGATAGATACGCAGTATTTT.